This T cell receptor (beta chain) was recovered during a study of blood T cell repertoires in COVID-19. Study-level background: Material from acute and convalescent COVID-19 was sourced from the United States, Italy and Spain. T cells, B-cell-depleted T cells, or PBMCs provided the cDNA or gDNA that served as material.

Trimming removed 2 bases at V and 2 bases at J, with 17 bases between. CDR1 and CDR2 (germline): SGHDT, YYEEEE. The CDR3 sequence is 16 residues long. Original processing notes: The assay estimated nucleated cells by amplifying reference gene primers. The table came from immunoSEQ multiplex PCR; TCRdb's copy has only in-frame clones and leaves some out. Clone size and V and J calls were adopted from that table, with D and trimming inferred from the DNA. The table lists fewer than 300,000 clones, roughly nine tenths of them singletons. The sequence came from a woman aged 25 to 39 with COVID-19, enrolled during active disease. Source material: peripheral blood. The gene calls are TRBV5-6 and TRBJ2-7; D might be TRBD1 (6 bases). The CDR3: CASSFAGDLFPYEQYF. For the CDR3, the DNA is TGTGCCAGCAGCTTCGCAGGGGATTTATTCCCCTACGAGCAGTACTTC.